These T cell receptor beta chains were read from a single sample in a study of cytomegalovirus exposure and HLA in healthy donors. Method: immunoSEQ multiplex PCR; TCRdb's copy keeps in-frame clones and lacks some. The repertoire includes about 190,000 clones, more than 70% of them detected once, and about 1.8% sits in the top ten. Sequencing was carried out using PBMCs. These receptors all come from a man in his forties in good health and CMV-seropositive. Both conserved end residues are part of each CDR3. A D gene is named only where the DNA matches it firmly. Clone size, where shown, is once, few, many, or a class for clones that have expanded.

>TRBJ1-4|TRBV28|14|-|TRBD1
TGTGCCAGCAGTAGGGGGCCGGTTAATGAAAAACTGTTTTTT
CASSRGPVNEKLFF
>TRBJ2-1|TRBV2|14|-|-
TGTGCCAGCCTGGAGGAGGGGGCCGGAAATGAGCAGTTCTTC
CASLEEGAGNEQFF
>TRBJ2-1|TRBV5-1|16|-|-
TGCGCCAGCAGCTTGGAAACAGGGCGCTCCTACAATGAGCAGTTCTTC
CASSLETGRSYNEQFF
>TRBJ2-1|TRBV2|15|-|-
TGTGCCAGCAGTGTAAACAGGGGAGGTTACAATGAGCAGTTCTTC
CASSVNRGGYNEQFF
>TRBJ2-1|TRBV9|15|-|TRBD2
TGTGCCAGCAGCGTGAGCGGGAGGGGGGCTGATGAGCAGTTCTTC
CASSVSGRGADEQFF
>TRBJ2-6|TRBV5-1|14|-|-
TGCGCCAGCAGCTCAGGCTCTGGGGCCAACGTCCTGACTTTC
CASSSGSGANVLTF
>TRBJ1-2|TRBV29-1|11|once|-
TGCAGCGTTGAAGGAGACAGCCCCCCAACCTTC
CSVEGDSPPTF
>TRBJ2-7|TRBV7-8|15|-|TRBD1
TGTGCCAGCAGCCCCGACGGGACAGGGAATTACGAGCAGTACTTC
CASSPDGTGNYEQYF
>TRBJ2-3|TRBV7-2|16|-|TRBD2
TGTGCCAGCAGCTTACTAGCGGGAGGGGAAACAGATACGCAGTATTTT
CASSLLAGGETDTQYF
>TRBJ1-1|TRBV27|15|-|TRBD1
TGTGCCAGCAGTTTTCGAGGGACAGGGGACACTGAAGCTTTCTTT
CASSFRGTGDTEAFF
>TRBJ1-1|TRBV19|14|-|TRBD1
TGTGCCAGTAGTACCAGGGGGCGTTGGACTGAAGCTTTCTTT
CASSTRGRWTEAFF
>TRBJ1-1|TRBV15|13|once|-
TGTGCCACCAGCGTACAGAGGAACACTGAAGCTTTCTTT
CATSVQRNTEAFF